This T cell receptor (beta chain) was recovered during a study of radiation and T cells in renal cell carcinoma. Study overall: Nephrectomy followed 15 Gy stereotactic body radiation by 4 weeks.

Time point indicated: blood 2 weeks post-SBRT. The treatment denotes: 15 Gy SBRT to primary tumor, nephrectomy 4 weeks later. Assay: immunoSEQ multiplex PCR; the TCRdb copy retains only in-frame clones and omits some. The sample has about 130,000 clones, about 88% seen once. The sequencing used blood, collected from a patient whose treatment included radiotherapy and nephrectomy. The sequence came from a woman aged 70-85 years with renal cell carcinoma.

CDR3 residues: CASGTGTSEKETQYF. The CDR3 nucleotides read TGCGCCAGCGGAACCGGGACTAGCGAGAAAGAGACCCAGTACTTC. The chain recombines TRBV5-1 with TRBJ2-5; 10 bases match TRBD2. The CDR3 loop spans 15 amino acids. Trimming removed 7 bases from V and 3 bases from J; junction bases left unmatched: 9. Looked up from germline, CDR1 is SGHRS and CDR2 is YFSETQ.